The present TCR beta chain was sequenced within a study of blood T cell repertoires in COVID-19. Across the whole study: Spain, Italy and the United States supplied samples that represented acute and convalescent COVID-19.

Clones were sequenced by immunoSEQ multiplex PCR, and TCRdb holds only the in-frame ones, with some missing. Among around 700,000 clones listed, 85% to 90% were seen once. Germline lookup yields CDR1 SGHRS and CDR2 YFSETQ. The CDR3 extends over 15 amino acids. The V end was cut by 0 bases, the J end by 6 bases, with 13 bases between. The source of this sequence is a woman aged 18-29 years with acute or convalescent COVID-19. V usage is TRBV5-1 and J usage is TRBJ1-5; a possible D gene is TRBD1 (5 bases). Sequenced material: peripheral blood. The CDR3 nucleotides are TGCGCCAGCAGCTTGGATGGGGCGGACGGTCAGCCCCAGCATTTT. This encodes CASSLDGADGQPQHF.